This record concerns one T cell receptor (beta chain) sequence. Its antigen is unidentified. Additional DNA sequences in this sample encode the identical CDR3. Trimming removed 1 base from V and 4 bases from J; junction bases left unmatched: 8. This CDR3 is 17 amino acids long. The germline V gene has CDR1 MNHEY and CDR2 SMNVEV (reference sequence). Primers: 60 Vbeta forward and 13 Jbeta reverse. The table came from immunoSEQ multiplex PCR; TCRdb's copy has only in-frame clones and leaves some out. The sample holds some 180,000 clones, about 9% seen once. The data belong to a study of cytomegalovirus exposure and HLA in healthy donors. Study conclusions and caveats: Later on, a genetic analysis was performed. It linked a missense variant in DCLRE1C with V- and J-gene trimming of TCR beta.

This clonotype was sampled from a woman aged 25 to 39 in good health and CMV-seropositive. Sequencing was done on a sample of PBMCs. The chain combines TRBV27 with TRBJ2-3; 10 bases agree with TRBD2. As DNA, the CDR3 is TGTGCCAGCAGTTTATGGCTAGCGGGAGCCCGACCAGATACGCAGTATTTT. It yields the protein CASSLWLAGARPDTQYF.